This entry lists 9 T cell receptor beta chains sequenced from one sample in a study of regulatory T cells in long-lasting Graves disease. This sample's time point: newly diagnosed GD, antithyroid drugs for less than 3 months. PBMC RNA was the source of the TCR library. Combining iRepertoire HTBI primers with Arm-PCR of CDR3 regions, the authors built TCR beta libraries. TCRdb processed the multiplex PCR reads anew with MiXCR; each CDR3 protein has one entry. The table lists some 250,000 distinct CDR3 sequences, 15% to 20% of them singletons. A further study also used this sample, focusing on T cells in Graves' hyperthyroidism and ophthalmopathy.

The sample was peripheral blood mononuclear cells (PBMCs), taken at new diagnosis, from a patient treated with antithyroid drugs. The receptor source for this set is a woman aged 25-40 years with Graves disease.

This clonotype came up a few times. Since a much larger clone is just one base distant, this may be a read error. The CDR3: CAISGGADTQYF. The DNA for the CDR3 is TGTGCCATCAGTGGGGGGGCAGATACGCAGTATTTT. V gene TRBV10-3 combines with J gene TRBJ2-3; D is perhaps TRBD2 (6 bases). CDR3 size: 12 residues. The ends were cut back, 4 bases at V and 4 bases at J, with 6 bases in the middle. CDR1 is ENHRY, CDR2 SYGVKD, per germline.

This clonotype appeared many times. This chain links TRBV5-1 with TRBJ2-7; no definite D call. V was clipped by 0 bases and J by 2 bases, with 9 bases between them. The CDR3 sequence is 14 residues long. CDR1 is SGHRS, CDR2 YFSETQ, per germline. The CDR3, as DNA: TGCGCCAGCAGCTTGGATTCAGGCGCCTACGAGCAGTACTTC. It encodes CASSLDSGAYEQYF.

Many counts were recorded for this clonotype. This rearrangement joins TRBV7-9 to TRBJ1-1, with no clear D. Trimming left V 3 bases short and J 1 base short, with 6 bases between. CDR1 and CDR2 from the germline V gene are SEHNR and FQNEAQ (reference sequence). This CDR3 has 13 residues. As DNA, the CDR3 is TGTGCCAGCAGCTTCGCAGGGAACACTGAAGCTTTCTTT. This translates into CASSFAGNTEAFF.

V usage is TRBV30 and J usage is TRBJ1-6; 8 positions agree with TRBD1. CDR3 length: 13 residues. Germline assignment: CDR1 GTSNPN and CDR2 SVGIG (reference sequence). Unmatched junction bases numbered 3, after V lost 4 bases and J lost 7 bases. CDR3 nucleotide sequence: TGTGCCTGGATCCAGGGGGCGAATTCACCCCTCCACTTT. As protein: CAWIQGANSPLHF.

This clonotype has a count of ten or more. This sequence joins TRBV7-9 and TRBJ2-5; D could derive from TRBD1 or TRBD2 (5 bases each). Trimming pared 5 bases from V and 1 base from J, leaving 14 bases between. CDR1 is SEHNR, CDR2 FQNEAQ, per germline (reference sequence). This CDR3 spans 15 amino acids. CDR3 residues: CASSRYPGTQETQYF. The CDR3 nucleotides read TGTGCCAGCAGCCGTTACCCGGGGACCCAAGAGACCCAGTACTTC. Together with reference TRBV7-9 and TRBJ2-5, the CDR3 gives the full variable domain: DTGVSQNPRHKITKRGQNVTFRCDPISEHNRLYWYRQTLGQGPEFLTYFQNEAQLEKSRLLSDRFSAERPKGSFSTLEIQRTEQGDSAMYLCASSRYPGTQETQYFGPGTRLLVL.

In its sample, this clonotype was seen many times. The chain joins TRBV11-2 to TRBJ1-3; D unclear. The length of the CDR3 is 13 residues. CDR1 is SGHAT and CDR2 is FQNNGV in the germline V gene. The V end lost 5 bases, the J end lost 2 bases, and 7 bases lay between the germline ends. The CDR3: CASSPFTGNTIYF. The CDR3 DNA is TGTGCCAGCAGCCCCTTTACTGGAAACACCATATATTTT.

There are many counts of this clonotype. The rearrangement uses TRBV7-9 and TRBJ2-3; TRBD2 aligns across 8 bases. Trimming took 5 bases from V and 0 from J; bases not matched to a gene: 13. Looked up from germline, CDR1 is SEHNR and CDR2 is FQNEAQ (reference sequence). The CDR3 is 18 amino acids. Here the CDR3 reads CASSPGLAGTPSTDTQYF. The CDR3 nucleotides read TGTGCCAGCAGCCCCGGTTTAGCGGGGACCCCTAGCACAGATACGCAGTATTTT.

This clonotype has at least ten counts. This chain joins TRBV9 and TRBJ1-1; D is possibly TRBD1 (5 bases). Germline CDR1 reads SGDLS; CDR2 reads YYNGEE. This CDR3 comprises 15 residues. V was cut by 0 bases and J by 0 bases, with 9 bases left in between. This CDR3 reads CASSVVGEVNTEAFF. CDR3 DNA sequence: TGTGCCAGCAGCGTAGTAGGGGAGGTGAACACTGAAGCTTTCTTT.

This clonotype has a count of ten or more. The chain has TRBV12-5 and TRBJ1-2; D unclear. Germline V lookup: CDR1 LGHNT, CDR2 FRNRAP. Trimming removed 4 bases from V and 7 bases from J, with 7 bases in between. CDR3 length equals 11 residues. The CDR3 protein is CASGWPPGYTF. The CDR3 nucleotides read TGTGCTAGTGGTTGGCCCCCTGGCTACACCTTC.